This T cell receptor (beta chain) was identified in a study of Tregs in tolerant kidney transplant recipients. Study summary: Related graft donors supplied nonmyeloablative bone marrow transplants, and mixed chimerism was transient.

Profiled with immunoSEQ multiplex PCR; TCRdb holds only in-frame clones, not every one. The table shows around 15,000 clones, with about 80% occurring only once. Germline loops: CDR1 MDHEN, CDR2 SYDVKM. The CDR3 consists of 12 residues. Between the trimmed V and J ends, which lost 6 bases and 8 bases, there was a span of 12 bases. In the case of this clone: Its antigen remains unidentified.

Study results and limitations: Donor-specific Treg expansion exceeded global Treg expansion in tolerant patients, suggesting antigen drive. Activated donor B cell expansion appeared to reveal the most relevant donor-specific TCRbeta repertoire. Few patients were studied, so findings need validation in larger groups.

This clonotype was obtained from a human donor who received a combined kidney and bone marrow transplant. The chain couples TRBV28 to TRBJ2-3; possibly TRBD1 for D (6 bases). The source material was Tregs from blood, sampled before the transplant. The CDR3 sequence: CASRQGKGTQYF. The CDR3 DNA follows: TGTGCCAGCAGGCAGGGGAAGGGTACGCAGTATTTT.